The 11 T cell receptor beta chains presented below share a single source sample, sequenced in a study of technical replicates of blood from several donors. Assay used: immunoSEQ multiplex PCR; TCRdb lists only in-frame clones, some missing. The sample holds fewer than 85,000 clones, just over 95% seen once. Sequenced input: T cells isolated from PBMCs. The receptors come from a human donor in good health.

The rearrangement links TRBV28 to TRBJ2-7; the D gene is possibly TRBD1 (5 bases). CDR3 size: 14 residues. Germline CDR1 is MDHEN and CDR2 is SYDVKM. V was clipped by 6 bases and J by 3 bases, with 15 bases between them. CDR3 in DNA: TGTGCCAGCAGCCGTCAGGGCGGCTACTACGAGCAGTACTTC. Translating it yields CASSRQGGYYEQYF.

The chain uses TRBV21-1 and TRBJ2-7; the DNA was not used to check the table's D call, TRBD2. TRBV21-1 is reported as a pseudogene. The CDR3 contains 18 residues. CDR3 sequence (DNA): TGTGCCAGCAGCAAAGGCATAGGGACTAGCCGAGGGTCCTACGAGCAGTACTTC. This encodes CASSKGIGTSRGSYEQYF.

The chain combines TRBV7-6 with TRBJ2-3; TRBD2 is a possible D gene (6 bases). The CDR3 has 15 amino acids. CDR1 is SGHVS, CDR2 FNYEAQ, per germline. Trimming stripped 1 base from V and 2 bases from J, with 10 bases between. The chain's CDR3 is CASSLEQDYTDTQYF. CDR3 sequence (DNA): TGTGCCAGCAGCTTAGAACAGGACTACACAGATACGCAGTATTTT.

The CDR3 here is CASSLGPLMNTEAFF. CDR3 bases: TGTGCCAGCAGCTTAGGGCCGCTTATGAACACTGAAGCTTTCTTT. This chain uses TRBV7-2 with TRBJ1-1; D not resolved. Germline V gives CDR1 SGHTA, CDR2 FQGNSA. The CDR3 is made up of 15 amino acids. V lost 1 base and J 0 bases, leaving 9 bases between the germline ends.

The genes are TRBV6-6 and TRBJ2-7; possibly TRBD2 for D (6 bases). Looked up from germline, CDR1 is MNHNY and CDR2 is SVGAGI (reference sequence). Trimming removed 5 bases from V and 2 bases from J, with 10 bases in between. The CDR3 totals 13 residues. The CDR3, as DNA: TGTGCCAGCAGTCGGGACTCCCCCTACGAGCAGTACTTC. Translation: CASSRDSPYEQYF.

This chain connects TRBV6-4 to TRBJ1-2; D gene ambiguous. Germline V CDR1 and CDR2: MRHNA, SNTAGT. V dropped 0 bases and J dropped 3 bases, with 11 bases sitting between them. This CDR3 region has 15 residues. The CDR3 sequence is CASSDSIGPYYGYTF. In nucleotides, the CDR3 is TGTGCCAGCAGTGACTCGATTGGGCCTTACTATGGCTACACCTTC.

This chain joins TRBV5-8 and TRBJ1-4; D perhaps matches TRBD1 (6 bases). The CDR3 length is 15 residues. In germline, CDR1 is SGHTS, CDR2 YDEGEE. V was pared by 4 bases and J by 8 bases, with 18 bases between. The CDR3 DNA is TGTGCCAGCAGCAGCAGGGGCTGGGTGTTAGAAAAACTGTTTTTT. It specifies CASSSRGWVLEKLFF.

The chain joins TRBV19 to TRBJ2-5, with D perhaps TRBD2 (6 bases). Germline CDR1 is LNHDA and CDR2 is SQIVND (reference sequence). This CDR3 has 16 residues. The V gene lost 3 bases and the J gene lost 2 bases, with 16 bases spanning the gap. The CDR3 DNA sequence: TGTGCCAGTAGTATTGGGTTTACCGGGACTCAAGAGACCCAGTACTTC. This gives the protein CASSIGFTGTQETQYF.

The chain couples TRBV27 to TRBJ2-5, with D unclear. Germline V gene sequence: CDR1 MNHEY, CDR2 SMNVEV (reference sequence). CDR3 length: 15 residues. The V end was cut by 2 bases, the J end by 2 bases, with 12 bases between. The CDR3 DNA follows: TGTGCCAGCAGTTTAAACGCGGAGCCTCAAGAGACCCAGTACTTC. Protein product: CASSLNAEPQETQYF.

The rearrangement joins TRBV4-1 to TRBJ1-2; tentatively, D is TRBD1 (5 bases). Per germline, CDR1 MGHRA and CDR2 YSYEKL. V shed 4 bases and J shed 7 bases, with 22 bases lying between them. This CDR3 comprises 16 residues. CDR3 amino acids: CASSPPQAAWGPGYTF. CDR3 coding DNA: TGCGCCAGCAGCCCCCCCCAGGCGGCCTGGGGCCCTGGCTACACCTTC.

The gene calls are TRBV6-1 and TRBJ2-7; 9 nucleotides agree with TRBD2. Germline CDR1 is MNHNS and CDR2 is SASEGT. After removal of 8 bases from V and 7 bases from J, the junction contained 6 bases not matched to a gene. This CDR3 is built from 12 residues. CDR3 bases: TGTGCCAGCGGGCCAGGACTAGCGGAGCAGTACTTC. Encoded protein: CASGPGLAEQYF.